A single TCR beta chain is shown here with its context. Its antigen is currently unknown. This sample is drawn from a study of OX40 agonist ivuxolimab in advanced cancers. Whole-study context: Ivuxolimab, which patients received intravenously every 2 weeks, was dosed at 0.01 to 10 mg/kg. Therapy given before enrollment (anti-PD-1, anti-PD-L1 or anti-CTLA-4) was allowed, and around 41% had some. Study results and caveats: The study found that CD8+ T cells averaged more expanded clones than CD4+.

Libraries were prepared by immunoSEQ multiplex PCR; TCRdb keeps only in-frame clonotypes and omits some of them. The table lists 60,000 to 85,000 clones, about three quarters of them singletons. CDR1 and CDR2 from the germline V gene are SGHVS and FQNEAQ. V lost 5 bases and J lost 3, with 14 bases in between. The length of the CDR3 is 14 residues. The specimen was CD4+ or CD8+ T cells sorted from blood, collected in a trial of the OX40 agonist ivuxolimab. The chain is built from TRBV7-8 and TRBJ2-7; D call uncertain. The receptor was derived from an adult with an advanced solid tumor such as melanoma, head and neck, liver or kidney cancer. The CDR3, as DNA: TGTGCCAGCAGCCCCTTTGGGGAAGACTACGAGCAGTACTTC. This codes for CASSPFGEDYEQYF.